This T cell receptor (beta chain) was recorded in a study of blood T cell repertoires in COVID-19 (dated by TCRdb to the early 2020s). Regarding the research as a whole: Samples covering the acute and convalescent phases of COVID-19 were provided by collaborators in the United States, Italy and Spain. A freely available public database, intended as a resource for researchers studying the immune response to SARS-CoV-2, is where the repertoires were released. The samples were drawn from the first 160 participants of the ongoing ImmuneRACE study and from roughly 1,300 subjects provided by 6 global collaborators. HLA class I and class II types, where available, came from metadata supplied by the sample provider rather than from assay-based typing. Subjects who had been exposed to COVID-19, were actively infected with it, or had recovered from it provided the deeply sampled blood TCRbeta repertoires that made up the dataset. The sample metadata nearly always contained a de-identified subject ID, COVID-19 status, age in years and sex. The material from the prospective study consisted of cDNA or gDNA derived from T cells, B-cell-depleted T cells, or PBMCs.

Via the germline V gene, CDR1 is SGHVS and CDR2 FNYEAQ. The CDR3 contains 15 residues, cysteine and phenylalanine counted. Only the CDR3 part of the read is kept: 45 bases, read in frame from the first base. For this chain, trimming is 4 bases at the V end and 5 bases at the J end, and the number of junction bases without a gene match is 5. TCRbeta CDR3 regions were amplified from genomic DNA using the immunoSEQ Assay, a bias-controlled multiplex PCR. The paper's data handling went like this. The number of nucleated cells in each sample was estimated from the amplification of reference gene primers within the assay. To quantify the absolute abundance of each unique TCRbeta CDR3 rearrangement, sequence reads were collapsed and filtered. For each sample, productive Simpson clonality was calculated as the square root of Simpson's diversity index over productive rearrangements. TCRdb mirrors the immuneACCESS table, restricted to in-frame sequences. Some clones are absent from its copies; in checked studies, under half trace to an unresolved V gene, and the reason for the others is unknown. The V and J calls and the clone size are those of that table, but D and trimming were determined from the DNA. This sample gives roughly 92,000 clones in total; roughly 84% of them show up just once. The top ten constitute roughly a third of the sample.

As for this clone: The antigen it recognizes is unknown. The input lacks base qualities; no much larger clone sits a single base away.

Study-level results and caveats: Clinical and demographic metadata were provided uncurated, with the amount varying by source and participant.

Whole blood was collected in K2EDTA tubes by collaborating institutions according to the institutions' own protocols. For TCRbeta analysis, collaborators shipped samples in one of three forms: frozen whole blood, isolated PBMCs, or DNA extracted from either of those sample types. What was sequenced was peripheral blood. The receptor was derived from an elderly woman with active or convalescent COVID-19. The chain was built from TRBV7-6 and TRBJ2-1, with 10 central nucleotides matching TRBD2. The nucleotides read TGTGCCAGCAGCTACAGACTAGCGGGTAACAATGAGCAGTTCTTC. Translated, this gives CASSYRLAGNNEQFF.